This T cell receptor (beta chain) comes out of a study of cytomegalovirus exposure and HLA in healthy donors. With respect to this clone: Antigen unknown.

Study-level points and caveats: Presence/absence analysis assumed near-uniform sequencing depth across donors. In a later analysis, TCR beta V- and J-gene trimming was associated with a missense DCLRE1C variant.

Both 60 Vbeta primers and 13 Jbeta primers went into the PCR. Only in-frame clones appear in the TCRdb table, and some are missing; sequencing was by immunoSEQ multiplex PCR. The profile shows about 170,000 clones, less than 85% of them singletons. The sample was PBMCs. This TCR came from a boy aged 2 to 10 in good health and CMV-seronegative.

The CDR3 region has the DNA TGTGCCAGCATGGGGGAGGAACTAGCCGACAATGAGCAGTTCTTC. Translation gives CASMGEELADNEQFF. The chain links TRBV2 to TRBJ2-1; maybe TRBD2 (6 bases). V shed 7 bases and J shed 5 bases, with 18 bases lying between them. The CDR3 covers 15 residues. The V gene's germline CDR1 is SNHLY and CDR2 FYNNEI. Based on the CDR3 plus reference TRBV2 and TRBJ2-1, the full variable domain is EPEVTQTPSHQVTQMGQEVILRCVPISNHLYFYWYRQILGQKVEFLVSFYNNEISEKSEIFDDQFSVERPDGSNFTLKIRSTKLEDSAMYFCASMGEELADNEQFFGPGTRLTVL.